Sequencing of this T cell receptor (beta chain) was carried out in a study of OX40 agonist ivuxolimab in advanced cancers. For the wider study: Ivuxolimab was a fully human IgG2 agonistic monoclonal antibody targeting the costimulatory receptor OX40 (CD134). Intravenous ivuxolimab was administered to patients every 2 weeks at six dose levels: 0.01, 0.1, 0.3, 1.5, 3 and 10 mg/kg. Among the 50 to 55 dose-escalation patients, around 19 had hepatocellular carcinoma, roughly 15 melanoma, 9 renal cell carcinoma and 9 head and neck cancer. In the dose-escalation cohort, more than 75% of patients were male, and the mean age was about 55 years, with a range of roughly 20 to 85. Prior anti-PD-1, anti-PD-L1 or anti-CTLA-4 therapy was permitted, and checkpoint inhibitors had been received by roughly 42% of dose-escalation patients. Partial responses were achieved by three dose-escalation patients, of whom one had hepatocellular carcinoma and two had cutaneous melanoma. The purpose of peripheral TCRbeta sequencing was to test whether ivuxolimab changed TCR sequence diversity and led to clonal T-cell expansion. The paper describes the monotherapy dose-escalation part (N = 52 patients) of the phase I trial of ivuxolimab.

In the germline V gene, CDR1 corresponds to MDHEN and CDR2 to SYDVKM. The CDR3 sequence holds 14 residues, the cysteine and phenylalanine included. Kept here is only the CDR3 DNA, which spans 42 bases and is read in frame from base 1. Relative to germline, V is missing 8 bases and J is missing 8 bases, with 7 bases of the junction outside any gene match. To sequence the TCRbeta CDR3 region, genomic DNA was isolated from the sorted cells. The immunoSEQ Assay was used to sequence the TCRbeta CDR3 regions. TCRdb took over this immuneACCESS table, retaining in-frame rearrangements with V and J assigned. Such tables are incomplete; in checked studies, under half of the missing clones stem from an unresolved V gene, and the remainder is unexplained. This sample is represented by around 100,000 clones; approximately 91% of them were singletons. The top ten constitute about 0.15% of the sample. Regarding this clone: Its antigen is unknown. Qualities for individual bases were not recorded, and no much larger clone is one base off.

The trial excluded patients who had a history of autoimmune disease or who were on systemic immunosuppression. Peripheral blood for TCR sequencing was drawn from every dose cohort at baseline, at cycle 4 day 1 and at cycle 7 day 1. Samples came from an open-label, multicenter, first-in-human phase I dose-escalation trial of ivuxolimab. Adults with locally advanced or metastatic head and neck squamous cell, hepatocellular, melanoma or renal cell carcinoma were enrolled in the trial. Before TCR sequencing, CD4+ T cells and CD8+ T cells from peripheral blood were sorted into separate populations. General findings and caveats noted by the study authors: The antigen specificity of the peripheral T cells that underwent clonal expansion was not determined. At doses of 0.1 to 3.0 mg/kg, clonal expansion of both CD4+ and CD8+ blood T cells was observed from baseline to week 6. Low levels of normalized T-cell clonal expansion were also shown by some nonresponding patients. After ivuxolimab, CD8+ T cells had more expanded clones than CD4+ T cells on average. In partial responders in the 0.1-3.0 mg/kg groups, normalized peripheral clonal expansion was found to be among the lowest, especially among CD8+ T cells.

Material: CD4+ or CD8+ T cells sorted from blood, obtained in a trial of the OX40 agonist ivuxolimab. The source of this sequence is an adult with an advanced solid tumor such as melanoma, head and neck, liver or kidney cancer. The sequence is built from TRBV28 and TRBJ1-4; TRBD1 fits 11 bases in the junction. The CDR3 corresponds to CASLGQGGEEKLFF. The nucleotide sequence is given as TGTGCCAGCTTGGGACAGGGGGGTGAAGAAAAACTGTTTTTT.